Sequencing of this T cell receptor (beta chain) was carried out in a study of cytomegalovirus exposure and HLA in healthy donors. Study in general: Of some 360 genotyped donors, around 76% clustered with self-reported Caucasian donors. General study findings and limits: Many donors shared some public TCRs, even though most TCR sequences were rare.

Remarks on this clone: Its antigen is currently unknown.

PCR used 60 Vbeta primers and 13 Jbeta primers. Repertoires were generated with immunoSEQ multiplex PCR, while TCRdb's copy carries only in-frame clones and drops some. The sample has around 120,000 clones, around 77% seen once. The length of the CDR3 is 14 residues. Germline assignment: CDR1 LNHDA and CDR2 SQIVND (reference sequence). The V and J ends lost 7 bases and 8 bases, in that order; junction bases with no gene match: 11. The specimen sequenced was PBMCs. The chain has TRBV19 and TRBJ1-3; the match to TRBD1 covers 7 bases. The receptor's source is a human donor in good health. This CDR3 is CASNRQGSSHTIYF. The CDR3, as DNA: TGTGCCAGTAATAGACAGGGATCAAGTCACACCATATATTTT.